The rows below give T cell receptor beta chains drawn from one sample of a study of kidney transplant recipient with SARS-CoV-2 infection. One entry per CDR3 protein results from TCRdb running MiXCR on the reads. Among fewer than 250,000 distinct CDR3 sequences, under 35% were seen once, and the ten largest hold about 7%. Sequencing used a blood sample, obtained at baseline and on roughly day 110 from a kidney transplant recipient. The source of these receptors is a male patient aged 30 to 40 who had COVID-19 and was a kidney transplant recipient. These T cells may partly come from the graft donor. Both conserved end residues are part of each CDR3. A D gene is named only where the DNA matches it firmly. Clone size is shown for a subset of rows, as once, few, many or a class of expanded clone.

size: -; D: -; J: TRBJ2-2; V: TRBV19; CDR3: CASSIVHNGELFF; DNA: TGTGCCAGTAGTATAGTGCACAACGGGGAGCTGTTTTTT
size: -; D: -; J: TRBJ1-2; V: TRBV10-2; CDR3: CASSYISTSRKTYGFTF; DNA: TGCGCCAGCAGTTACATTTCCACTTCTAGAAAGACCTATGGCTTCACCTTC
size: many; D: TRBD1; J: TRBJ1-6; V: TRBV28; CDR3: CASNTDGQGNNSPLHF; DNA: TGTGCCAGCAACACCGACGGACAGGGGAATAATTCACCCCTCCACTTT
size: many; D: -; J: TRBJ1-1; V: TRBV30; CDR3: CAWSFPDVREAFF; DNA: TGTGCCTGGAGCTTCCCGGACGTACGTGAAGCTTTCTTT
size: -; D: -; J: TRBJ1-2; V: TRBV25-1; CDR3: CASSTNSELGKTYGYTF; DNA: TGTGCCAGCAGTACAAATTCAGAACTGGGAAAGACCTATGGCTACACCTTC
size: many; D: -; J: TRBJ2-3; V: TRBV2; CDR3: CASSEGRGTDTQYF; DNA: TGTGCCAGCAGTGAAGGCAGGGGCACAGATACGCAGTATTTT
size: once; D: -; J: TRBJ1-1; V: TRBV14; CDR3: CAGSLWRGTTEAFF; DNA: TGTGCCGGCAGCCTCTGGAGGGGGACTACTGAAGCTTTCTTT
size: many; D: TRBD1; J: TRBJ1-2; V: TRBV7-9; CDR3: CASSPKGAHYGYTF; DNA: TGTGCCAGCAGCCCTAAGGGGGCCCACTATGGCTACACCTTC
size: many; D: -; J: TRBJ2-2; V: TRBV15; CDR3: CATSGLAVGHSGRTGELFF; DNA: TGTGCCACCAGCGGTTTAGCCGTGGGACACAGCGGTAGAACCGGGGAGCTGTTTTTT
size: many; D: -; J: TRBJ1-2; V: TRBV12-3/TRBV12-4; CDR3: CASSFYNSFRKTYGYTF; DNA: TGTGCCAGCAGTTTCTACAACAGCTTCCGAAAGACCTATGGCTACACCTTC
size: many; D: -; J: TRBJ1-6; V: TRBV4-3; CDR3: CASSQVAGSNSPLHF; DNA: TGCGCCAGCAGCCAAGTGGCAGGGAGTAATTCACCCCTCCACTTT
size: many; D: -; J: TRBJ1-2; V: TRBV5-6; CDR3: CASSLRGSKYGYTF; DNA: TGTGCCAGCAGCTTACGGGGGAGCAAGTATGGCTACACCTTC
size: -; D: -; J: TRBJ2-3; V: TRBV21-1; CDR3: CANSRDIATVMQDTQYF; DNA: TGTGCCAACAGTAGGGACATAGCTACAGTCATGCAAGATACGCAGTATTTT
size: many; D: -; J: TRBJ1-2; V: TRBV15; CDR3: CATSTEVRCGKTYGYTF; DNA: TGTGCCACCAGCACTGAGGTAAGGTGTGGAAAGACCTATGGCTACACCTTC
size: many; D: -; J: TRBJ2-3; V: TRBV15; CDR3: CATSRDGMMTDTQYF; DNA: TGTGCCACCAGCAGAGACGGGATGATGACAGATACGCAGTATTTT
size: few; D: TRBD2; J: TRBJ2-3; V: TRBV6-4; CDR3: CASSDLASGSPQYTDTQYF; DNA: TGTGCCAGCAGTGACTTGGCTAGCGGGAGCCCCCAGTACACAGATACGCAGTATTTT
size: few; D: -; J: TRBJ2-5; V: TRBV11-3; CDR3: CASSPLGYQETQYF; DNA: TGTGCCAGCAGCCCGTTGGGGTACCAAGAGACCCAGTACTTC
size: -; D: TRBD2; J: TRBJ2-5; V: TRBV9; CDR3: CASSVLGGIQETQYF; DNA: TGTGCCAGCAGCGTCCTGGGGGGGATCCAAGAGACCCAGTACTTC
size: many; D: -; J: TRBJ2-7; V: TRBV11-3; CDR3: CASSLRRETGRFWGSYEQYF; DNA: TGTGCCAGCAGCCTCCGCCGTGAGACAGGTCGTTTTTGGGGCTCCTACGAGCAGTACTTC
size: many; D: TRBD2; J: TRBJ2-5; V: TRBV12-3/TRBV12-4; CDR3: CASSLSGVETQYF; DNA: TGTGCCAGCAGTTTAAGCGGGGTCGAGACCCAGTACTTC
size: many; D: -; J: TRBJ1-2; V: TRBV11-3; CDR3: CASSRRIDLGKTYGYTF; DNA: TGTGCCAGCAGCCGGCGTATCGATCTCGGAAAGACCTATGGCTACACCTTC
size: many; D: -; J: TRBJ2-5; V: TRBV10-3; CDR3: CAISEQGSGQETQYF; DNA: TGTGCCATCAGTGAGCAGGGTAGTGGACAAGAGACCCAGTACTTC
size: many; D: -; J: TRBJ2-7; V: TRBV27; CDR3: CASSFSASYEQYF; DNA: TGTGCCAGCAGTTTTTCTGCCTCCTACGAGCAGTACTTC
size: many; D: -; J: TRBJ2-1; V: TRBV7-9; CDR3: CASSLGLRDNEQFF; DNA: TGTGCCAGCAGCTTAGGGTTGCGGGACAATGAGCAGTTCTTC
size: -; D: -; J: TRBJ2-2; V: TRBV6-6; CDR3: CASSPRTGELSF; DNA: TGTGCCAGCAGTCCACGGACCGGGGAGCTGTCTTTT
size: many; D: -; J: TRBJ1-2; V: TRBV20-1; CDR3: CSATGWLFRKTYGYTF; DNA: TGCAGTGCTACTGGATGGCTGTTTCGAAAGACCTATGGCTACACCTTC
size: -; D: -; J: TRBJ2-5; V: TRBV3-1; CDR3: CASSILLPISFSETQYF; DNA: TGTGCCAGCAGCATATTACTTCCCATTTCTTTCTCTGAGACCCAGTACTTC
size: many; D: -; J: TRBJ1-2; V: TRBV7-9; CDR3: CASSSNVYHGKTYGYTF; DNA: TGTGCCAGCAGCTCAAACGTATACCATGGAAAGACCTATGGCTACACCTTC
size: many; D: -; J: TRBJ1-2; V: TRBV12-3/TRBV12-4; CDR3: CASRETGNEDGYTF; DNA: TGTGCCAGCAGAGAAACAGGGAACGAAGATGGCTACACCTTC
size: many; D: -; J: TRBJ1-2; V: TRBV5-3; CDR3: CARNQPVVRKTYGYTF; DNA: TGTGCCAGAAATCAGCCAGTGGTGAGAAAGACCTATGGCTACACCTTC
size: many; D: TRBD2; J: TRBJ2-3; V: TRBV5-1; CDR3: CASSGGEVTDTQYF; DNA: TGCGCCAGCAGCGGGGGGGAAGTTACAGATACGCAGTATTTT
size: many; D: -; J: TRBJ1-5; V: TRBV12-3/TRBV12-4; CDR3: CASSEGNNQPQHF; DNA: TGTGCCAGCAGCGAAGGTAACAATCAGCCCCAGCATTTT
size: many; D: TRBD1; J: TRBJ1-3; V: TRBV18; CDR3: CASSPVPDRVSGNTIYF; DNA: TGTGCCAGCTCACCAGTGCCCGACAGGGTCTCTGGAAACACCATATATTTT
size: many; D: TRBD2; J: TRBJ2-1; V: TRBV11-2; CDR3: CASSLAASGYNEQFF; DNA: TGTGCCAGCAGCTTAGCGGCTAGCGGTTACAATGAGCAGTTCTTC
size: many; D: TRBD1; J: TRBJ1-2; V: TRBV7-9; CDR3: CASSLIRDRNYGYTF; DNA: TGTGCCAGCAGCCTTATCCGGGACAGGAACTATGGCTACACCTTC
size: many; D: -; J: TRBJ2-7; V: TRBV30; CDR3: CAWSRGTGYEQYF; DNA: TGTGCCTGGAGTCGCGGGACGGGGTACGAGCAGTACTTC
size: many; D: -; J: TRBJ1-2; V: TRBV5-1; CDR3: CASCRESVRKTYGYTF; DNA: TGCGCCAGCTGTAGAGAATCGGTTCGAAAGACCTATGGCTACACCTTC
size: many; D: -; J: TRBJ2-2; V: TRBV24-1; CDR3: CATSVWGGSYTGELFF; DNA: TGTGCCACCAGCGTTTGGGGGGGCAGCTACACCGGGGAGCTGTTTTTT
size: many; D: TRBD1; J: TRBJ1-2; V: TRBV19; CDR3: CATGQGVTNYGYTF; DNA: TGTGCCACGGGGCAGGGGGTAACTAACTATGGCTACACCTTC
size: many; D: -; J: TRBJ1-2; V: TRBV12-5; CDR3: CASGVPTLQGKTYGYTF; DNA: TGTGCTAGTGGTGTCCCGACTTTGCAGGGAAAGACCTATGGCTACACCTTC
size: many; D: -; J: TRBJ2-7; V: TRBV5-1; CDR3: CASSLGGTGFNEQYF; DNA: TGCGCCAGCAGCTTGGGGGGCACGGGCTTCAACGAGCAGTACTTC
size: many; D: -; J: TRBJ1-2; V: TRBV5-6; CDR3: CASRRCNSRKTYGYTF; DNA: TGTGCCAGCAGGAGGTGCAATAGTCGAAAGACCTATGGCTACACCTTC
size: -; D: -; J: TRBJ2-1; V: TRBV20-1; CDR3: CSARAGRNNGQFF; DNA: TGCAGTGCTAGAGCGGGACGAAACAATGGGCAGTTCTTC
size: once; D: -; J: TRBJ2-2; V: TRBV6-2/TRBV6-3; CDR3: CAGSRRDPGPGELFF; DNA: TGTGCCGGCAGTCGCCGGGACCCCGGTCCCGGGGAGCTGTTTTTT
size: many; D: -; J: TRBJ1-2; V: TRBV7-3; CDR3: CASSPRPGYTF; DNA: TGTGCCAGCAGCCCCCGGCCCGGCTACACCTTC
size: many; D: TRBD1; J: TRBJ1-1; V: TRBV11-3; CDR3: CASSRTGVAPTEAFF; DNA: TGTGCCAGCAGCAGGACAGGTGTGGCCCCCACTGAAGCTTTCTTT
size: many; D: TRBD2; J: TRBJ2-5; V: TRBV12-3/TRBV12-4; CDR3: CASSTPTSGSGETQYF; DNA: TGTGCCAGCAGTACCCCGACTAGCGGGAGTGGAGAGACCCAGTACTTC
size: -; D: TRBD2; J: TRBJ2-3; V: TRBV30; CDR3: CAWSSPRRTSTDAQYF; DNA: TGTGCCTGGAGTTCCCCCCGACGGACTAGCACAGATGCGCAGTATTTT
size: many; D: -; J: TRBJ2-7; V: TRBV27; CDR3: CASRSMTGTLLGEQYF; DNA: TGTGCCAGCAGATCCATGACGGGGACCCTCCTTGGCGAGCAGTACTTC
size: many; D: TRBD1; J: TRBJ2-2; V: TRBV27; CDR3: CASSPGDRAGSGELFF; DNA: TGTGCCAGCTCCCCAGGGGACAGAGCTGGTTCCGGGGAGCTGTTTTTT
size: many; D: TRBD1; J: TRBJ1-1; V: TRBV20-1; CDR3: CSARGDSSMNTEAFF; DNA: TGCAGTGCTAGGGGGGACAGCAGTATGAACACTGAAGCTTTCTTT
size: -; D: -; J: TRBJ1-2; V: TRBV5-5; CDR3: CASSLVGHGYTF; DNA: TGTGCCAGCAGCTTGGTTGGTCATGGCTACACCTTC
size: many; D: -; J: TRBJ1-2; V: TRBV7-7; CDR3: CASSNPYKCRKTYGYTF; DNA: TGTGCCAGCAGCAATCCCTATAAGTGCCGAAAGACCTATGGCTACACCTTC
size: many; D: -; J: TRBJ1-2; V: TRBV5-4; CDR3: CASSCFVPGKTYGYTF; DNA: TGTGCCAGCTCCTGTTTCGTACCAGGAAAGACCTATGGCTACACCTTC
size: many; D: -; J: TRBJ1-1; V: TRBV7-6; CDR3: CASSSAGAGLTEAFF; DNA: TGTGCCAGCAGCTCCGCCGGGGCGGGGCTCACTGAAGCTTTCTTT
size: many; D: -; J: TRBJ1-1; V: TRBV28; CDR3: CASEGVVTEAFF; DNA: TGTGCCAGCGAGGGGGTAGTCACTGAAGCTTTCTTT
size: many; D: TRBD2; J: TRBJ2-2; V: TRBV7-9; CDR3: CASSSAWISGRAGGTGELFF; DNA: TGTGCCAGCAGCTCCGCGTGGATTAGCGGGAGGGCCGGCGGCACCGGGGAGCTGTTTTTT
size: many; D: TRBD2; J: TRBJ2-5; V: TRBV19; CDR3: CASSGTSGSAWETQYF; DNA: TGTGCCAGTAGCGGGACTAGCGGGAGTGCTTGGGAGACCCAGTACTTC
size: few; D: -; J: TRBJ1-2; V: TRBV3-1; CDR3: CASSMVVTLRKTYGYTF; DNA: TGTGCCAGCAGCATGGTAGTCACCCTTCGAAAGACCTATGGCTACACCTTC
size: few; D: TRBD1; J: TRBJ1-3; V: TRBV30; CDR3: CARSPTGVGGRGIGNTIYF; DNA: TGTGCCCGGAGTCCTACAGGGGTAGGAGGGCGAGGAATCGGAAACACCATATATTTT